This T cell receptor beta chain was captured in a study of technical replicates of blood from several donors. CDR1 and CDR2 (germline): LGHNA, YNFKEQ. V shed 5 bases and J shed 14 bases, with 12 bases lying between them. The CDR3 spans 10 residues. Sequenced by immunoSEQ multiplex PCR; TCRdb stores in-frame clones only, minus some. The data contain approximately 51,000 clones, just over 90% of them seen just once; the ten biggest clones take up roughly 4.2%. Specimen: PBMCs. The chain is built from TRBV4-2 and TRBJ1-2, with D unclear. The TCR comes from a human donor in good health. Some clones in this sample may be carry-over from other donors' samples. The CDR3: CASSDSTWTF. The CDR3 nucleotides are TGTGCCAGCAGCGATTCTACGTGGACCTTC.